The entry below gives a single TCR beta chain sequence along with its context. Its antigen is still unknown. These data belong to a study of PD-1 blockade in classical Hodgkin lymphoma. Every patient experienced relapse after autologous stem cell transplantation, and brentuximab vedotin exposure varied. TCRdb's copy holds only in-frame clones and misses some; the assay was immunoSEQ multiplex PCR. The sample includes fewer than 90,000 clones, roughly 89% of them seen just once. Trimming cost V 7 bases and J 5 bases, with 9 bases left between them. CDR1 is SGHRS and CDR2 is YFSETQ in the germline V gene. The CDR3 is 11 residues long. Findings and caveats of the study: Baseline diversity in complete responders resembled that of newly diagnosed patients. Diminished baseline TCR diversity has been reported in newly diagnosed patients relative to healthy donors.

The sequences come from peripheral blood mononuclear cells (PBMCs), collected at baseline. The sequence was collected from a human donor with classical Hodgkin lymphoma. The chain is built from TRBV5-1 and TRBJ1-1, with D unclear. This chain's CDR3 is CASHGETEAFF. Here the CDR3 DNA reads TGCGCCAGCCATGGGGAGACTGAAGCTTTCTTT.